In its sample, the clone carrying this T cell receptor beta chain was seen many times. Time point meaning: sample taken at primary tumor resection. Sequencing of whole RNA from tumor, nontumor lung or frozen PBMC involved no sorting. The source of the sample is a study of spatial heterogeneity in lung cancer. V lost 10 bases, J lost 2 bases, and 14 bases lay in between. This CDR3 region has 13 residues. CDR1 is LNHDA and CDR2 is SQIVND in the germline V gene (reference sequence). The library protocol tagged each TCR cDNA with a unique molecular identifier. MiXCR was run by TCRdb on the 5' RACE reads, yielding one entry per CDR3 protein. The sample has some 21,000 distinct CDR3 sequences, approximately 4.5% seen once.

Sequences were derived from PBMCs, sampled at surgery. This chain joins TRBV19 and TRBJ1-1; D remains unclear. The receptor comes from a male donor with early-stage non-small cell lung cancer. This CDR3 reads CATRGQANTEAFF. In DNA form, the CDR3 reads TGTGCCACCCGTGGGCAGGCCAACACTGAAGCTTTCTTT.